Listed below are T cell receptor beta chains from one sample, sequenced in a study of blood T cell repertoires in COVID-19. The repertoire was sequenced with immunoSEQ multiplex PCR; TCRdb's copy has only in-frame clones and lacks some. The sample records under 300,000 clones, approximately 90% being singletons. The sequenced material came from peripheral blood. The receptors originated from a man younger than 30 with active or convalescent COVID-19. Each CDR3 is given with its conserved first and last residue. A D gene is named only where the DNA matches it firmly. Not every row has a clone size; where given, it reads once, few, many or a size class.

clone_size: NA; j_call: TRBJ1-3; d_call: TRBD1; v_call: TRBV5-1; cdr3_aa: CASSLEGADSGNTIYF; cdr3_nt: TGCGCCAGCAGCTTGGAGGGGGCCGACTCTGGAAACACCATATATTTT
clone_size: NA; j_call: TRBJ2-7; d_call: NA; v_call: TRBV5-4; cdr3_aa: CASSKGASAYEQYF; cdr3_nt: TGTGCCAGCAGCAAGGGTGCTAGCGCCTACGAGCAGTACTTC
clone_size: NA; j_call: TRBJ2-3; d_call: TRBD2; v_call: TRBV28; cdr3_aa: CASSVSGVGPDTQYF; cdr3_nt: TGTGCCAGCAGTGTTAGCGGGGTAGGTCCAGATACGCAGTATTTT
clone_size: NA; j_call: TRBJ2-1; d_call: NA; v_call: TRBV24-1; cdr3_aa: CATASSNVYDEQFF; cdr3_nt: TGTGCCACAGCTAGCTCCAATGTTTATGATGAGCAGTTCTTC
clone_size: NA; j_call: TRBJ2-2; d_call: NA; v_call: TRBV6-5; cdr3_aa: CASSRTANTGELFF; cdr3_nt: TGTGCCAGCAGCCGGACAGCGAACACCGGGGAGCTGTTTTTT
clone_size: once; j_call: TRBJ1-3; d_call: TRBD1; v_call: TRBV5-5; cdr3_aa: CASSLSGQAVSGNTIYF; cdr3_nt: TGTGCCAGCAGCCTGAGCGGACAGGCGGTCTCTGGAAACACCATATATTTT
clone_size: NA; j_call: TRBJ2-1; d_call: TRBD2; v_call: TRBV19; cdr3_aa: CASTPKTRTSSKQFF; cdr3_nt: TGTGCCAGTACCCCAAAAACTCGGACTAGCTCTAAGCAGTTCTTC
clone_size: once; j_call: TRBJ2-5; d_call: NA; v_call: TRBV6-6; cdr3_aa: CASRGGLQETQYF; cdr3_nt: TGTGCCAGCAGGGGGGGGCTACAAGAGACCCAGTACTTC
clone_size: NA; j_call: TRBJ1-2; d_call: TRBD1; v_call: TRBV5-1; cdr3_aa: CASSADRRYGYTF; cdr3_nt: TGCGCCAGCAGCGCGGACAGGCGATATGGCTACACCTTC
clone_size: NA; j_call: TRBJ2-3; d_call: NA; v_call: TRBV7-2; cdr3_aa: CASRPYSTLNTDTQYF; cdr3_nt: TGTGCCAGCAGACCTTATTCTACTCTAAACACAGATACGCAGTATTTT
clone_size: NA; j_call: TRBJ2-2; d_call: TRBD2; v_call: TRBV19; cdr3_aa: CASSIVGSGRANTGELFF; cdr3_nt: TGTGCCAGTAGTATAGTCGGTAGCGGGAGGGCGAACACCGGGGAGCTGTTTTTT
clone_size: NA; j_call: TRBJ1-4; d_call: TRBD1; v_call: TRBV19; cdr3_aa: CASSTPYRGTNEKLFF; cdr3_nt: TGTGCCAGTAGTACACCCTACAGGGGAACTAATGAAAAACTGTTTTTT
clone_size: NA; j_call: TRBJ1-1; d_call: NA; v_call: TRBV19; cdr3_aa: CASSIHQAVGLRGAFF; cdr3_nt: TGTGCCAGTAGTATTCATCAAGCCGTCGGGTTGCGTGGAGCTTTCTTT
clone_size: few; j_call: TRBJ2-5; d_call: TRBD1; v_call: TRBV7-3; cdr3_aa: CASSLTGQGGETQYF; cdr3_nt: TGTGCCAGCAGCTTAACGGGACAGGGGGGAGAGACCCAGTACTTC
clone_size: NA; j_call: TRBJ1-2; d_call: NA; v_call: TRBV7-3; cdr3_aa: CASSPRTEVNYGYTF; cdr3_nt: TGTGCCAGCAGCCCAAGGACGGAGGTTAACTATGGCTACACCTTC
clone_size: medium-sized; j_call: TRBJ1-6; d_call: TRBD1; v_call: TRBV27; cdr3_aa: CASRPGTGAVSPLHF; cdr3_nt: TGTGCCAGCAGGCCCGGGACAGGAGCGGTCTCACCCCTCCACTTT
clone_size: NA; j_call: TRBJ2-7; d_call: NA; v_call: TRBV7-9; cdr3_aa: CASTDSGALVAGEQYF; cdr3_nt: TGTGCCAGCACCGACTCAGGGGCCCTGGTAGCAGGCGAGCAGTACTTC
clone_size: NA; j_call: TRBJ1-2; d_call: NA; v_call: TRBV7-9; cdr3_aa: CASSTIGDYGYTF; cdr3_nt: TGTGCCAGCTCCACAATCGGGGACTATGGCTACACCTTC
clone_size: NA; j_call: TRBJ2-3; d_call: TRBD2; v_call: TRBV7-2; cdr3_aa: CASSLVAGGPGDTQYF; cdr3_nt: TGTGCCAGCAGCTTGGTAGCGGGAGGGCCCGGAGATACGCAGTATTTT
clone_size: NA; j_call: TRBJ1-2; d_call: NA; v_call: TRBV5-5; cdr3_aa: CASSGGDSPNYGYTF; cdr3_nt: TGTGCCAGCAGCGGCGGTGACAGTCCTAACTATGGCTACACCTTC
clone_size: once; j_call: TRBJ2-5; d_call: NA; v_call: TRBV16; cdr3_aa: CASSPRHTQETQYF; cdr3_nt: TGTGCCAGCAGCCCCCGACATACCCAAGAGACCCAGTACTTC
clone_size: NA; j_call: TRBJ2-3; d_call: NA; v_call: TRBV9; cdr3_aa: CASSVLLDATDTQYF; cdr3_nt: TGTGCCAGCAGCGTACTTCTAGATGCGACAGATACGCAGTATTTT
clone_size: NA; j_call: TRBJ1-5; d_call: TRBD1; v_call: TRBV19; cdr3_aa: CASSGGTGRSQPQHF; cdr3_nt: TGTGCCAGTAGTGGAGGGACAGGGAGAAGTCAGCCCCAGCATTTT
clone_size: NA; j_call: TRBJ2-1; d_call: TRBD2; v_call: TRBV11-3; cdr3_aa: CASSYSGSPGGEQFF; cdr3_nt: TGTGCCAGCAGCTATAGCGGGAGTCCGGGAGGTGAGCAGTTCTTC
clone_size: NA; j_call: TRBJ1-2; d_call: TRBD1; v_call: TRBV5-6; cdr3_aa: CASSLPGQANYGYTF; cdr3_nt: TGTGCCAGCAGCTTGCCGGGACAGGCTAACTATGGCTACACCTTC
clone_size: NA; j_call: TRBJ1-4; d_call: TRBD1; v_call: TRBV5-1; cdr3_aa: CASSGSGTGREKLFF; cdr3_nt: TGCGCCAGCAGCGGATCCGGGACAGGGCGTGAAAAACTGTTTTTT
clone_size: NA; j_call: TRBJ1-1; d_call: NA; v_call: TRBV19; cdr3_aa: CASSIRQGTEAFF; cdr3_nt: TGTGCCAGTAGTATCAGGCAGGGCACTGAAGCTTTCTTT
clone_size: NA; j_call: TRBJ1-1; d_call: NA; v_call: TRBV4-2; cdr3_aa: CASSREETISGGTEAFF; cdr3_nt: TGTGCCAGCAGCCGAGAAGAGACCATTTCCGGGGGCACTGAAGCTTTCTTT
clone_size: NA; j_call: TRBJ2-1; d_call: NA; v_call: TRBV5-1; cdr3_aa: CASSYEDNEQFF; cdr3_nt: TGCGCCAGCAGCTACGAGGACAATGAGCAGTTCTTC
clone_size: few; j_call: TRBJ2-7; d_call: TRBD1; v_call: TRBV27; cdr3_aa: CASSYAGTGAVYEQYF; cdr3_nt: TGTGCCAGCAGCTACGCCGGGACAGGGGCAGTATACGAGCAGTACTTC
clone_size: NA; j_call: TRBJ2-1; d_call: NA; v_call: TRBV7-2; cdr3_aa: CASSSKTVSEAGDEQFF; cdr3_nt: TGTGCCAGCAGCTCAAAAACTGTCTCGGAGGCCGGCGATGAGCAGTTCTTC
clone_size: NA; j_call: TRBJ2-7; d_call: NA; v_call: TRBV7-3; cdr3_aa: CASSTAGDNYEQYF; cdr3_nt: TGTGCCAGCAGCACCGCCGGGGACAACTACGAGCAGTACTTC
clone_size: few; j_call: TRBJ2-7; d_call: NA; v_call: TRBV6-5; cdr3_aa: CASSYSRVEQYF; cdr3_nt: TGTGCCAGCAGTTACTCGAGAGTCGAGCAGTACTTC
clone_size: once; j_call: TRBJ2-1; d_call: TRBD1; v_call: TRBV5-1; cdr3_aa: CASSWDRGNEQFF; cdr3_nt: TGCGCCAGCAGCTGGGACAGGGGGAATGAGCAGTTCTTC
clone_size: NA; j_call: TRBJ2-1; d_call: NA; v_call: TRBV10-1; cdr3_aa: CASSGSREIYNEQFF; cdr3_nt: TGCGCCAGCAGTGGATCCCGGGAGATCTACAATGAGCAGTTCTTC
clone_size: few; j_call: TRBJ1-3; d_call: NA; v_call: TRBV6-5; cdr3_aa: CASSYSGAISGNTIYF; cdr3_nt: TGTGCCAGCAGTTACTCGGGAGCAATCTCTGGAAACACCATATATTTT
clone_size: NA; j_call: TRBJ1-4; d_call: NA; v_call: TRBV5-1; cdr3_aa: CASRLSGNEKLFF; cdr3_nt: TGCGCCAGCAGATTAAGCGGTAATGAAAAACTGTTTTTT
clone_size: once; j_call: TRBJ2-3; d_call: NA; v_call: TRBV11-3; cdr3_aa: CASSVLAFGTDTQYF; cdr3_nt: TGTGCCAGCAGCGTTCTAGCTTTTGGCACAGATACGCAGTATTTT
clone_size: NA; j_call: TRBJ1-1; d_call: NA; v_call: TRBV2; cdr3_aa: CASSEVGGQLSTEAFF; cdr3_nt: TGTGCCAGCAGTGAGGTCGGAGGGCAGTTGAGCACTGAAGCTTTCTTT